The 4 T cell receptor beta chains given below trace back to one sample, sequenced in a study of cytomegalovirus exposure and HLA in healthy donors. Vbeta (60) and Jbeta (13) primers were used in the PCR. Method: immunoSEQ multiplex PCR; TCRdb's copy keeps in-frame clones and lacks some. The sample includes over 50,000 clones, roughly 70% of them seen just once. The sequenced material came from PBMCs. These receptors were obtained from a man between 40 and 49 years old in good health and CMV-seropositive.

The table lists this clone with many counts. The chain has TRBV11-2 and TRBJ1-1; no reliable D call. Trimming stripped 5 bases from V and 11 bases from J, with 18 bases between. Germline V gives CDR1 SGHAT, CDR2 FQNNGV. This CDR3 comprises 13 residues. The CDR3 is CASSPQTGARAFF. CDR3 DNA: TGTGCCAGCAGCCCTCAGACCGGAGCGAGGGCTTTCTTT.

The chain couples TRBV11-3 to TRBJ2-1; unclear D gene. With 6 bases removed from V and 8 bases from J, the gap between germline ends came to 14 bases. The length of the CDR3 is 13 residues. Germline CDR1 is SGHNT and CDR2 is YENEEA. The CDR3: CASSSSYRDEQFF. For the CDR3, the DNA is TGTGCCAGCAGTTCCTCCTACCGAGATGAGCAGTTCTTC. The full variable domain, completed using reference TRBV11-3 and TRBJ2-1, is EAGVVQSPRYKIIEKKQPVAFWCNPISGHNTLYWYLQNLGQGPELLIRYENEEAVDDSQLPKDRFSAERLKGVDSTLKIQPAELGDSAVYLCASSSSYRDEQFFGPGTRLTVL.

The chain has TRBV11-2 and TRBJ1-3, with TRBD1 matching 7 bases. In germline, CDR1 is SGHAT, CDR2 FQNNGV. The length of the CDR3 is 17 residues. V dropped 5 bases and J dropped 0; count of bases not matched to a gene: 10. The CDR3 loop is CASSHDTTGLSGNTIYF. As DNA, the CDR3 is TGTGCCAGCAGCCACGATACGACAGGGCTCTCTGGAAACACCATATATTTT.

The count of this clone is one. The chain combines TRBV6-4 with TRBJ2-1; 7 bases match TRBD2. V trimming: 9 bases; J trimming: 7 bases; junction bases outside the gene matches: 12. The V gene's germline CDR1 is MRHNA and CDR2 SNTAGT. This CDR3 is 14 amino acids long. The DNA of the CDR3 is TGTGCCAGTTCCCGGGACTACAACCTTAATGAGCAGTTCTTC. This sequence encodes CASSRDYNLNEQFF.